A few counts support the clone carrying this TCR beta chain. This sample stems from a study of beta chain features in type 1 diabetes. Since all of the isolated RNA was reverse transcribed, expressed TCRB transcripts were what got sequenced. Produced via immunoSEQ multiplex PCR; TCRdb's table is partial and in-frame only. The sample lists 300,000 to 350,000 clones, 11% to 15% occurring once. Sorting of CD4+ naive, central memory, regulatory and stem cell-like memory cells was performed via CD45RO/CCR7/CD25/CD127/CD95/CD27. Trimming took off 7 bases at V and 3 bases at J, with 16 bases between the two ends. Germline V lookup: CDR1 SGDLS, CDR2 YYNGEE. This CDR3 has 14 amino acids.

The sequencing input was central memory CD4+ T cells from blood. The sequence derives from a man between 25 and 39 years old in good health. The chain couples TRBV9 to TRBJ2-5; D ambiguous. This CDR3 is CASSRFTPKETQYF. The CDR3 bases are TGTGCCAGCTCCCGGTTTACACCAAAAGAGACCCAGTACTTC.